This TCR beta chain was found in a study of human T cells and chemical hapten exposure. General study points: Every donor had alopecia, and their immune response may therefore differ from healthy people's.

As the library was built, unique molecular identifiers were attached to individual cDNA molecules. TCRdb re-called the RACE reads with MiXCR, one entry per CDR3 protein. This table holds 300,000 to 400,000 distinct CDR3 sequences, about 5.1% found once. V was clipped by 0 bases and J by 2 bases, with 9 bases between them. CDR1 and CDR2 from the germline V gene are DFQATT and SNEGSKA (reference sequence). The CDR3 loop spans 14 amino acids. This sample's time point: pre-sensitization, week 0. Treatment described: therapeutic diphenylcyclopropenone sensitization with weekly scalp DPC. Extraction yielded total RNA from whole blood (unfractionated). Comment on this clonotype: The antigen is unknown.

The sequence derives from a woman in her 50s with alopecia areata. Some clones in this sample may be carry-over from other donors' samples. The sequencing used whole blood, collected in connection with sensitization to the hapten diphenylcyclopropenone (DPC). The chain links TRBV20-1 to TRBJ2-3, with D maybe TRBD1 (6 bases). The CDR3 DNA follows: TGCAGTGCTAGAGATGGACAGTTCACAGATACGCAGTATTTT. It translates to CSARDGQFTDTQYF.